The 29 T cell receptor beta chains given below trace back to one sample, sequenced in a study of CD8 T cells in ankylosing spondylitis. TCRdb re-derived calls from the 5' RACE reads in MiXCR, one entry per CDR3 protein. The data contain around 180,000 distinct CDR3 sequences, 15% to 20% of them singletons. Sequenced material: blood, either unsorted or a sorted T cell fraction (not recorded which). All receptors come from a male donor between 10 and 30 years old with ankylosing spondylitis or in good health (not recorded which).

The V and J genes are TRBV27 and TRBJ1-5; D is uncertain. V was clipped by 2 bases and J by 6 bases, with 8 bases between them. The CDR3 contains 13 residues. Germline CDR1 reads MNHEY; CDR2 reads SMNVEV (reference sequence). CDR3 bases: TGTGCCAGCAGTTTAAAAGTTGGTCAGCCCCAGCATTTT. Translation gives CASSLKVGQPQHF.

The sample holds many counts of this clonotype. This chain uses TRBV21-1 with TRBJ2-7. TRBV21-1 is recorded as a pseudogene. This CDR3 is built from 11 residues. The CDR3 DNA reads TGTGCCAGCAGTCGAACCGGTGAGCAGTACGTC. It yields the protein CASSRTGEQYV.

This clonotype was detected many times. The genes are TRBV20-1 and TRBJ1-4; no reliable D call. V lost 1 base and J lost 0, with 6 bases in between. This CDR3 contains 14 residues. CDR1 DFQATT and CDR2 SNEGSKA come from the germline V gene (reference sequence). The CDR3 nucleotides read TGCAGTGCTAGAGTACTTTCAACTAATGAAAAACTGTTTTTT. Protein product: CSARVLSTNEKLFF.

At least ten counts were recorded for this clonotype. The chain links TRBV7-2 to TRBJ2-1; TRBD2 might be the D (5 bases). Germline V gene sequence: CDR1 SGHTA, CDR2 FQGNSA. The V gene lost 6 bases and the J gene lost 10 bases, with 13 bases spanning the gap. The CDR3 covers 12 residues. The DNA of the CDR3 is TGTGCCAGCAGTTTTCGGGGTCGGGAGCAGTTCTTC. Protein: CASSFRGREQFF.

There are many counts of this clonotype. This chain links TRBV6-2 or TRBV6-3 with TRBJ2-1; 16 bases align to TRBD2. V was pared by 7 bases and J by 3 bases, with 15 bases of the junction left unmatched. The CDR3 consists of 20 residues. The germline V gene encodes CDR1 MNHEY and CDR2 SVGEGT. The CDR3 DNA is TGTGCCAGCAACAACGGCCCCGGGACTAGCGGGAGGGGTTTCTACAATGAGCAGTTCTTC. Translated: CASNNGPGTSGRGFYNEQFF.

This clonotype was counted many times. The chain links TRBV19 to TRBJ2-3; unclear D gene. With 4 bases removed from V and 7 bases from J, the gap between germline ends came to 15 bases. Looked up from germline, CDR1 is LNHDA and CDR2 is SQIVND (reference sequence). The CDR3 contains 14 residues. CDR3 DNA sequence: TGTGCCAGTAGTAAGGACCACGCACAGAATACGCAGTATTTT. Translation: CASSKDHAQNTQYF. The whole variable domain, remainder taken from reference TRBV19 and TRBJ2-3, is DGGITQSPKYLFRKEGQNVTLSCEQNLNHDAMYWYRQDPGQGLRLIYYSQIVNDFQKGDIAEGYSVSREKKESFPLTVTSAQKNPTAFYLCASSKDHAQNTQYFGPGTRLTVL.

This clonotype occurred many times. The chain recombines TRBV20-1 with TRBJ2-2, with 9 bases aligning to TRBD2. Germline CDR1 is DFQATT and CDR2 is SNEGSKA (reference sequence). V was pared by 6 bases and J by 1 base, with 6 bases of the junction left unmatched. The CDR3 spans 15 residues. The CDR3 DNA reads TGCAGTGCCAGGACGACTAGCGGGAACACCGGGGAGCTGTTTTTT. Translation: CSARTTSGNTGELFF.

This clonotype has at least ten counts. The chain couples TRBV7-2 to TRBJ1-1, with a possible D match to TRBD1 (5 bases). Looked up from germline, CDR1 is SGHTA and CDR2 is FQGNSA. The CDR3 extends over 14 amino acids. V was clipped by 6 bases and J by 6 bases, with 17 bases between them. CDR3 nucleotide sequence: TGTGCCAGCAGTTACTGGGGGAAAGCCGCTGAAGCTTTCTTT. Its protein is CASSYWGKAAEAFF. Combining the CDR3 with reference TRBV7-2 and TRBJ1-1 gives the whole variable domain GAGVSQSPSNKVTEKGKDVELRCDPISGHTALYWYRQSLGQGLEFLIYFQGNSAPDKSGLPSDRFSAERTGGSVSTLTIQRTQQEDSAVYLCASSYWGKAAEAFFGQGTRLTVV.

This clonotype was detected many times. The CDR3, as DNA: TGCAGCGTTGAAGATTCGGGCGGGAGGGCCGCCAATGAGCAGTTCTTC. Protein product: CSVEDSGGRAANEQFF. V usage is TRBV29-1 and J usage is TRBJ2-1; 9 bases agree with TRBD2. The germline V gene has CDR1 SQVTM and CDR2 ANQGSEA. V gave up 0 bases and J gave up 6 bases; unmatched junction bases: 9. There are 16 residues in the CDR3.

This clonotype showed up many times. The chain couples TRBV20-1 to TRBJ2-1; D not certain. V was cut by 1 base and J by 7 bases, with 14 bases left in between. The CDR3 length is 14 residues. Germline V CDR1 and CDR2: DFQATT, SNEGSKA (reference sequence). CDR3: CSARGPGSVNEQFF. The DNA for the CDR3 is TGCAGTGCTAGAGGCCCGGGTAGTGTGAATGAGCAGTTCTTC.

This clonotype was counted many times. V is TRBV5-1 and J is TRBJ2-7; 7 nucleotides match TRBD1. Trimming took 2 bases from V and 2 from J; bases not matched to a gene: 7. The V gene's germline CDR1 is SGHRS and CDR2 YFSETQ. There are 15 residues in the CDR3. CDR3 in DNA: TGCGCCAGCAGCTTAAGTCAGGGGGTCCCCTACGAGCAGTACTTC. The encoded protein is CASSLSQGVPYEQYF.

This clonotype was observed many times. The chain recombines TRBV5-5 with TRBJ2-1; possible D gene TRBD1, 6 bases. Trimming pared 8 bases from V and 2 bases from J, leaving 11 bases between. This CDR3 has 13 residues. The germline CDR1 and CDR2 sequences are SGHKS and YYEKEE (reference sequence). The CDR3, as DNA: TGTGCCAGTTGCCGGGACACCTACAATGAGCAGTTCTTC. Encoded protein: CASCRDTYNEQFF. Full variable domain (missing parts from reference TRBV5-5 and TRBJ2-1): DAGVTQSPTHLIKTRGQQVTLRCSPISGHKSVSWYQQVLGQGPQFIFQYYEKEERGRGNFPDRFSARQFPNYSSELNVNALLLGDSALYLCASCRDTYNEQFFGPGTRLTVL.

This clonotype has a count of ten or more. The gene calls are TRBV27 and TRBJ2-5; maybe TRBD2 (6 bases). Between the trimmed V and J ends, which lost 6 bases and 0 bases, there was a span of 8 bases. The CDR3 has 13 residues. The V gene's germline CDR1 is MNHEY and CDR2 SMNVEV (reference sequence). Here the CDR3 DNA reads TGTGCCAGCAGGGGACTGGACCAAGAGACCCAGTACTTC. It specifies CASRGLDQETQYF.

This clonotype was detected ten times or more. The rearrangement links TRBV6-5 to TRBJ2-2; D unresolved. The length of the CDR3 is 13 residues. V was shortened by 2 bases and J by 7 bases, with 8 bases between the two germline ends. Looked up from germline, CDR1 is MNHEY and CDR2 is SVGAGI. CDR3 region: CASSYQTVGELFF. The DNA of the CDR3 is TGTGCCAGCAGTTACCAAACGGTCGGGGAGCTGTTTTTT.

This clonotype was counted ten times or more. The chain couples TRBV6-6 to TRBJ2-2, with a tentative D call TRBD1 (6 bases). The CDR3 is 12 amino acids. Trimming took 7 bases from V and 6 from J, leaving 9 bases between them. Germline V gives CDR1 MNHNY, CDR2 SVGAGI (reference sequence). CDR3 protein: CASIAGAGELFF. DNA of the CDR3: TGTGCCAGCATCGCAGGGGCCGGGGAGCTGTTTTTT.

This clonotype was recorded once. The V call is TRBV10-3, the J call TRBJ2-6; D gene uncertain. CDR1 is ENHRY, CDR2 SYGVKD, per germline. The CDR3 covers 14 residues. Between the trimmed V and J ends, which lost 4 bases and 0 bases, there was a span of 4 bases. The CDR3 bases are TGTGCCATCAGTGCACCCTCTGGGGCCAACGTCCTGACTTTC. This translates into CAISAPSGANVLTF.

The J gene is TRBJ2-2, the V gene TRBV20-1; D gene unclear. Germline CDR1 is DFQATT and CDR2 is SNEGSKA (reference sequence). This CDR3 is 12 amino acids long. Trimming shortened V by 0 bases and J by 3 bases, and 2 bases separated the two germline ends. The CDR3 nucleotides are TGCAGTGCTAGAGATGACACCGGGGAGCTGTTTTTT. Protein sequence: CSARDDTGELFF.

This clonotype was recorded many times. The V and J genes are TRBV5-1 and TRBJ2-2; D is undetermined. Per the germline V gene, CDR1 is SGHRS and CDR2 is YFSETQ. This CDR3 contains 16 residues. V dropped 4 bases and J dropped 2 bases, with 15 bases sitting between them. The CDR3 protein is CASSPRLTRNTGELFF. The CDR3 DNA reads TGCGCCAGCAGCCCCCGCCTCACAAGAAACACCGGGGAGCTGTTTTTT.

This clonotype was detected many times. In nucleotides, the CDR3 is TGCAGTGCTTCCCCGGGTCCGCTGCATAACAATCAGCCCCAGCATTTT. It yields the protein CSASPGPLHNNQPQHF. This chain links TRBV20-1 with TRBJ1-5; D ambiguous. The CDR3 consists of 16 residues. V shed 5 bases and J shed 3 bases, with 20 bases lying between them. The germline V gene has CDR1 DFQATT and CDR2 SNEGSKA (reference sequence).

This clonotype was recorded at least ten times. The chain couples TRBV2 to TRBJ2-1; D might be TRBD1 (6 bases). Germline values: CDR1 SNHLY, CDR2 FYNNEI. V was cut by 6 bases and J by 4 bases, with 13 bases left in between. CDR3 length equals 14 residues. CDR3 sequence: CASRPWTDYNEQFF. CDR3 in DNA: TGTGCCAGCAGACCATGGACAGATTACAATGAGCAGTTCTTC.

The gene calls are TRBV11-3 and TRBJ2-1; D not certain. V lost 2 bases to trimming and J lost 1 base, with 9 bases between them. Germline CDR1 and CDR2: SGHNT and YENEEA. This CDR3 spans 15 amino acids. Here the CDR3 reads CASSLLSASYNEQFF. CDR3 sequence (DNA): TGTGCCAGCAGCTTACTAAGTGCTTCCTACAATGAGCAGTTCTTC.

This clonotype appeared many times. The chain carries TRBV12-3 or TRBV12-4 and TRBJ1-2, with D perhaps TRBD1 (5 bases). This CDR3 has 15 amino acids. Trimming pared 0 bases from V and 2 bases from J, leaving 10 bases between. CDR3 region: CASSLAQGTNYGYTF. Here the CDR3 DNA reads TGTGCCAGCAGTTTAGCCCAGGGTACCAACTATGGCTACACCTTC.

This clonotype was counted at least ten times. The chain combines TRBV20-1 with TRBJ2-7; the D gene is possibly TRBD2 (6 bases). V was pared by 6 bases and J by 0 bases, with 18 bases between. The CDR3 is 15 amino acids. Germline V gives CDR1 DFQATT, CDR2 SNEGSKA (reference sequence). DNA of the CDR3: TGCAGTGCCCTACGAGGGACTTTAAGCTCCTACGAGCAGTACTTC. Its translation is CSALRGTLSSYEQYF.

This chain connects TRBV4-2 to TRBJ1-5; a possible D gene is TRBD1 (5 bases). The germline V gene has CDR1 LGHNA and CDR2 YNFKEQ. This CDR3 comprises 16 residues. Between the trimmed V and J ends, which lost 0 bases and 9 bases, there was a span of 18 bases. CDR3 nucleotides: TGTGCCAGCAGCCAAGAGAGCCAGGTGTCAAGGGGGCCCCAGCATTTT. Amino acid sequence: CASSQESQVSRGPQHF.

There are many counts of this clonotype. The CDR3 nucleotides are TGTGCCAGCAGCTCGGGACCGGGGACTACTGACAATGAGCAGTTCTTC. As protein: CASSSGPGTTDNEQFF. The chain recombines TRBV7-2 with TRBJ2-1, with 7 bases aligning to TRBD2. Germline trimming cut 4 bases from V and 5 bases from J; bases unmatched to any gene: 11. Germline V gives CDR1 SGHTA, CDR2 FQGNSA. This CDR3 is built from 16 residues.

In this sample, this clonotype turned up a few times. The chain couples TRBV7-8 to TRBJ2-7; 8 nucleotides agree with TRBD1. The CDR3 has 12 amino acids. Germline trimming cut 6 bases from V and 4 bases from J; bases unmatched to any gene: 2. The germline CDR1 and CDR2 sequences are SGHVS and FQNEAQ. CDR3 in amino acids: CASRDRGYEQYF. The CDR3 DNA follows: TGTGCCAGCAGAGACAGGGGTTACGAGCAGTACTTC.

This clonotype appeared many times. This chain joins TRBV7-2 and TRBJ2-5; D gene ambiguous. The germline CDR1 and CDR2 sequences are SGHTA and FQGNSA. This CDR3 is 15 amino acids long. V was cut by 2 bases and J by 4 bases, with 14 bases left in between. The CDR3 sequence is CASSLFGPAGETQYF. In DNA, the CDR3 is TGTGCCAGCAGCTTATTTGGTCCGGCAGGAGAGACCCAGTACTTC.

This clonotype came up many times. J is TRBJ1-4 and V is TRBV25-1; no clear D. Trimming took 1 base from V and 8 from J, leaving 14 bases between them. CDR3 length equals 15 residues. Germline V gene data show CDR1 as MGHDK and CDR2 as SYGVNS. The CDR3 is CASSEFLEAGEKLFF. The DNA of the CDR3 is TGTGCCAGCAGTGAATTTTTGGAGGCCGGGGAAAAACTGTTTTTT.

In its sample, this clonotype was seen many times. The rearrangement links TRBV29-1 to TRBJ1-1; D gene ambiguous. The CDR3 contains 11 residues. From germline, CDR1 is SQVTM and CDR2 ANQGSEA. Trimming pared 2 bases from V and 8 bases from J, leaving 9 bases between. CDR3 loop: CSVEWSAEAFF. The CDR3 bases are TGCAGCGTTGAATGGTCGGCCGAAGCTTTCTTT.